The next 18 T cell receptor beta chains were all read from a single sample in a study of blood T cell repertoires in COVID-19. Here immunoSEQ multiplex PCR was the method, and the copy in TCRdb shows in-frame clones only, minus some. Seen here are under 250,000 clones, around nine tenths observed once, and the top ten hold 3.7%. The sample taken for sequencing was PBMCs or T cells enriched from blood (not recorded which). The receptors shown here come from a young woman who had been exposed to COVID-19.

The chain uses TRBV6-5 and TRBJ1-1; D gene ambiguous. The CDR3 runs to 14 residues. V was clipped by 6 bases and J by 1 base, with 12 bases between them. Germline V gene data show CDR1 as MNHEY and CDR2 as SVGAGI. The CDR3: CASSPSQANTEAFF. The CDR3 DNA reads TGTGCCAGCAGCCCCTCTCAGGCGAACACTGAAGCTTTCTTT.

This chain links TRBV19 with TRBJ1-1; a weak D match, TRBD1 (6 bases). Germline V gene data show CDR1 as LNHDA and CDR2 as SQIVND (reference sequence). The CDR3 spans 13 residues. Between the trimmed V and J ends, which lost 9 bases and 4 bases, there was a span of 15 bases. Here the CDR3 reads CASNLQGSTEAFF. CDR3 DNA: TGTGCCAGCAATCTTCAGGGGAGCACTGAAGCTTTCTTT.

The chain employs TRBV7-9 and TRBJ2-1; D is undetermined. This CDR3 comprises 12 residues. The V and J ends lost 5 bases and 9 bases respectively, with 11 bases between them. Germline V gene lookup returns CDR1 SEHNR and CDR2 FQNEAQ (reference sequence). The DNA of the CDR3 is TGTGCCAGCAGCGAGAGGCGCGTTGAGCAGTTCTTC. It translates to CASSERRVEQFF.

The chain employs TRBV6-5 and TRBJ2-2; 7 bases are a match to TRBD2. The junction had 3 bases not matched to a gene; V was cut back by 8 bases and J by 3 bases. The CDR3 consists of 13 residues. From germline, CDR1 is MNHEY and CDR2 SVGAGI. Here the CDR3 DNA reads TGTGCCAGCGGGGGGGTTGACACCGGGGAGCTGTTTTTT. This sequence encodes CASGGVDTGELFF.

This rearrangement joins TRBV19 to TRBJ1-1, with a tentative D call TRBD1 (5 bases). The CDR3 runs to 14 residues. Trimming cost V 3 bases and J 0 bases, with 8 bases left between them. Germline V lookup: CDR1 LNHDA, CDR2 SQIVND (reference sequence). The CDR3 nucleotides are TGTGCCAGTAGTATGGGGGGGATGAACACTGAAGCTTTCTTT. Translation gives CASSMGGMNTEAFF.

The chain has TRBV12-5 and TRBJ1-5, with 8 bases lining up with TRBD1. Germline loops: CDR1 LGHNT, CDR2 FRNRAP. The length of the CDR3 is 17 residues. The V and J ends lost 2 bases and 3 bases, in that order; junction bases with no gene match: 9. CDR3 sequence reads: CASGLSRDRGVNQPQHF. DNA of the CDR3: TGTGCTAGTGGTTTGTCCCGAGACAGGGGTGTCAATCAGCCCCAGCATTTT.

As regards this clone: Different DNA sequences within this sample yield the same CDR3. The chain joins TRBV27 to TRBJ2-7; a weak D match, TRBD2 (6 bases). The CDR3 consists of 13 residues. The V gene lost 4 bases and the J gene lost 4 bases, with 11 bases spanning the gap. Germline lookup yields CDR1 MNHEY and CDR2 SMNVEV (reference sequence). The CDR3, as DNA: TGTGCCAGCAGTTACGGGACTGGATACGAGCAGTACTTC. Protein: CASSYGTGYEQYF.

This chain connects TRBV28 to TRBJ1-5; maybe TRBD1 (5 bases). The germline V and J ends were trimmed by 9 bases and 2 bases, with 14 bases remaining between them. This CDR3 is 14 amino acids long. Germline values: CDR1 MDHEN, CDR2 SYDVKM. Written as DNA, the CDR3 is TGTGCCAGTCTGACAGTGTTCGGCAATCAGCCCCAGCATTTT. This encodes CASLTVFGNQPQHF.

This rearrangement joins TRBV19 to TRBJ2-7; tentative D call: TRBD2 (5 bases). The germline V gene has CDR1 LNHDA and CDR2 SQIVND (reference sequence). Deletions cut 5 bases from V and 0 bases from J, with 14 bases between. The CDR3 runs 15 residues. For the CDR3, the DNA is TGTGCCAGTAGTGGTCGAGCGGCTTACTCCTACGAGCAGTACTTC. Protein sequence: CASSGRAAYSYEQYF.

This chain connects TRBV6-1 to TRBJ2-5; possible D gene TRBD2, 6 bases. CDR1 is MNHNS, CDR2 SASEGT, per germline. This CDR3 is 11 amino acids long. Trimming removed 3 bases from V and 7 bases from J, with 6 bases in between. In nucleotides, the CDR3 is TGTGCCAGCAGTGATAGCGGGACCCAGTACTTC. This encodes CASSDSGTQYF.

The chain combines TRBV5-1 with TRBJ2-3, with 9 bases identical to TRBD2. Germline CDR1 is SGHRS and CDR2 is YFSETQ. V lost 0 bases, J lost 0 bases, and 8 bases stayed unmatched. The CDR3 is made up of 18 amino acids. The CDR3 region is CASSLERWGLASTDTQYF. DNA for the CDR3: TGCGCCAGCAGCTTGGAACGTTGGGGACTAGCTAGCACAGATACGCAGTATTTT.

This clone appeared once. This chain joins TRBV19 and TRBJ2-2, with TRBD1 identical over 9 bases. Germline CDR1 and CDR2: LNHDA and SQIVND (reference sequence). The CDR3 spans 15 residues. V shed 5 bases and J 4 bases; nucleotides not matched to a gene: 5. This CDR3 is CASSPYRGRTGELFF. DNA for the CDR3: TGTGCCAGTAGTCCCTACAGGGGGCGCACCGGGGAGCTGTTTTTT.

The V call is TRBV6-5, the J call TRBJ2-2; 7 bases agree with TRBD2. CDR1 is MNHEY, CDR2 SVGAGI, per germline. Trimming removed 7 bases from V and 8 bases from J; junction bases left unmatched: 10. There are 14 residues in the CDR3. CDR3 sequence: CASTRTSSLGELFF. The DNA for the CDR3 is TGTGCCAGCACCCGGACTAGTTCCTTGGGGGAGCTGTTTTTT.

The chain is built from TRBV29-1 and TRBJ2-7, with TRBD2 matching 11 bases. CDR1 and CDR2 (germline): SQVTM, ANQGSEA. Unmatched junction bases numbered 4, after V lost 1 base and J lost 2 bases. The CDR3 totals 15 residues. The CDR3 sequence is CSVEVSGRAPYEQYF. CDR3 sequence (DNA): TGCAGCGTTGAAGTTAGCGGGAGGGCCCCCTACGAGCAGTACTTC.

V and J are TRBV28 and TRBJ1-2; D not certain. CDR1 is MDHEN, CDR2 SYDVKM, per germline. The CDR3 contains 12 residues. The CDR3 sequence is CGSGWANYGYTF. CDR3 DNA sequence: TGTGGGTCCGGGTGGGCTAACTATGGCTACACCTTC.

J is TRBJ1-1 and V is TRBV29-1, with D maybe TRBD1 (5 bases). The CDR3 is 11 residues long. Germline lookup yields CDR1 SQVTM and CDR2 ANQGSEA. The ends were cut back, 7 bases at V and 1 base at J, with 7 bases in the middle. CDR3 amino acids: CSGTQNTEAFF. In DNA form, the CDR3 reads TGCAGCGGGACACAGAACACTGAAGCTTTCTTT.

The V call is TRBV3-1 (or the pseudogene TRBV3-2), the J call TRBJ2-3; 7 nucleotides match TRBD2. This CDR3 spans 17 amino acids. In germline, CDR1 is LGHDT, CDR2 YNNKEL (reference sequence). The V segment lost 0 bases and the J segment 3 bases; nucleotides outside the gene matches: 9. The CDR3 protein is CASSQEGKAGSTDTQYF. The DNA of the CDR3 is TGTGCCAGCAGCCAAGAAGGGAAAGCGGGATCGACAGATACGCAGTATTTT.

The V and J genes are TRBV25-1 and TRBJ1-3; D remains unclear. Germline V gene sequence: CDR1 MGHDK, CDR2 SYGVNS. The ends were cut back, 3 bases at V and 7 bases at J, with 13 bases in the middle. There are 14 residues in the CDR3. In DNA form, the CDR3 reads TGTGCCAGCAGTGACGGGCAGCGGGTGAACACCATATATTTT. Translating it yields CASSDGQRVNTIYF.